The subject of this entry is one TCR beta chain. 13 Jbeta primers and 60 Vbeta primers were used for the PCR. Profiling relied on immunoSEQ multiplex PCR, and the TCRdb table lists in-frame clones only, not all of them. The sample holds under 200,000 clones, around 83% seen once. This specimen comes from a study of cytomegalovirus exposure and HLA in healthy donors. The CDR3 extends over 17 amino acids. Germline V lookup: CDR1 SNHLY, CDR2 FYNNEI. Germline trimming cut 6 bases from V and 5 bases from J; bases unmatched to any gene: 13. The chain joins TRBV2 to TRBJ1-6, with 7 bases identical to TRBD1. Specimen: PBMCs. The sequence came from a woman aged 18-29 years in good health and CMV-seronegative. The CDR3 sequence is CASRSFSRDRNNSPLHF. The CDR3 bases are TGTGCCAGCAGGAGCTTTTCCCGGGACAGAAATAATTCACCCCTCCACTTT.